These 21 T cell receptor beta chains came from one sample sequenced in a study of beta chain features in type 1 diabetes. The investigators reverse transcribed all of the isolated RNA, so they sequenced expressed TCRB transcripts. Here immunoSEQ multiplex PCR was the method, and the copy in TCRdb shows in-frame clones only, minus some. This table has approximately 100,000 clones, almost 40% appearing once. Sequenced: stem cell memory CD4+ T cells from blood. These receptor sequences come from a young woman in good health.

The chain's CDR3 is CATTLTENNYGYTF. The DNA for the CDR3 is TGTGCCACCACCCTGACAGAGAATAACTATGGCTACACCTTC. The V gene is TRBV15, the J gene TRBJ1-2; maybe TRBD1 (5 bases). Trimming cost V 7 bases and J 1 base, with 13 bases left between them. CDR1 is LNHNV and CDR2 is YYDKDF in the germline V gene (reference sequence). CDR3 length: 14 amino acids.

The chain recombines TRBV5-6 with TRBJ2-2; 9 bases agree with TRBD1. V lost 4 bases and J lost 6; bases outside the gene matches: 7. From germline, CDR1 is SGHDT and CDR2 YYEEEE. The CDR3 extends over 15 amino acids. The CDR3 DNA reads as TGTGCCAGCAGCGGGACAGGGAGGGTCGCCGGGGAGCTGTTTTTT. This codes for CASSGTGRVAGELFF.

V and J are TRBV6-1 and TRBJ2-5; no firm D call. CDR1 is MNHNS, CDR2 SASEGT, per germline. The V end was cut by 7 bases, the J end by 2 bases, with 8 bases between. This CDR3 has 12 amino acids. CDR3 sequence: CASNQQQETQYF. CDR3 DNA sequence: TGTGCCAGCAATCAACAGCAAGAGACCCAGTACTTC.

J is TRBJ2-5 and V is TRBV7-3; 13 nucleotides agree with TRBD2. Losses at the gene ends were 4 bases for V and 5 bases for J; bases not matched to a gene: 10. CDR1 and CDR2 from the germline V gene are SGHTA and FQGTGA. The CDR3 runs to 17 residues. The CDR3 DNA reads as TGTGCCAGCAGCTCCGGGACTAGCGGGACGGGGCGGGAGACCCAGTACTTC. Translated: CASSSGTSGTGRETQYF.

The rearrangement joins TRBV7-8 to TRBJ2-7, with 7 bases matching TRBD1. The J segment lost 4 bases and the V segment lost 5 bases, leaving 11 bases of the junction unmatched. Germline loops: CDR1 SGHVS, CDR2 FQNEAQ. The CDR3 has 15 residues. CDR3 sequence: CASSTLTGSRYEQYF. CDR3 DNA sequence: TGTGCCAGCAGCACTTTGACAGGGTCAAGGTACGAGCAGTACTTC.

The chain recombines TRBV19 with TRBJ2-7, with 8 bases fitting TRBD2. CDR3 length: 14 amino acids. Trimming removed 3 bases from V and 5 bases from J; junction bases left unmatched: 6. CDR1 is LNHDA, CDR2 SQIVND, per germline (reference sequence). DNA for the CDR3: TGTGCCAGTAGTATCAGGGGACTAGTCCACGAGCAGTACTTC. It is translated as CASSIRGLVHEQYF.

This sequence joins TRBV5-6 and TRBJ2-4; tentatively, D is TRBD2 (6 bases). V dropped 1 base and J dropped 0 bases, with 14 bases sitting between them. Germline-derived CDR1 and CDR2 are SGHDT and YYEEEE. This CDR3 comprises 17 residues. The CDR3 reads CASSLSRELLAKNIQYF. The CDR3 DNA reads as TGTGCCAGCAGCTTGTCCCGGGAGCTTCTAGCCAAAAACATTCAGTACTTC. Complete variable domain (other parts from reference TRBV5-6 and TRBJ2-4): DAGVTQSPTHLIKTRGQQVTLRCSPKSGHDTVSWYQQALGQGPQFIFQYYEEEERQRGNFPDRFSGHQFPNYSSELNVNALLLGDSALYLCASSLSRELLAKNIQYFGAGTRLSVL.

The gene calls are TRBV28 and TRBJ1-4; no clear D. CDR1 and CDR2 (germline): MDHEN, SYDVKM. This CDR3 region has 18 residues. V was shortened by 6 bases and J by 5 bases, with 25 bases between the two germline ends. CDR3 protein: CASSNTLEGRRRNEKLFF. The CDR3 DNA follows: TGTGCCAGCAGCAACACCTTAGAGGGTAGAAGACGAAATGAAAAACTGTTTTTT.

The chain employs TRBV21-1 and TRBJ2-7; TRBD1 is the table's D call, not checked against the DNA. TRBV21-1 constitutes a pseudogene. This CDR3 region has 16 residues. CDR3 sequence reads: CASSKELRQGAYEQYF. CDR3 sequence (DNA): TGTGCCAGCAGCAAAGAACTTAGGCAGGGGGCCTACGAGCAGTACTTC.

In this sample, this clone turned up a few times. The gene calls are TRBV28 and TRBJ1-2; D may be TRBD1 (6 bases). V was cut by 4 bases and J by 5 bases, with 11 bases left in between. CDR3 length: 13 residues. Germline CDR1 MDHEN, CDR2 SYDVKM. As DNA, the CDR3 is TGTGCCAGCAGTTCAACAGGGAGATATGGCTACACCTTC. Encoded protein: CASSSTGRYGYTF.

The table lists this clone with a few counts. The chain's CDR3 is CASSQRQGDLAFF. CDR3 DNA: TGTGCCAGCTCACAACGACAGGGTGACTTGGCTTTCTTT. The rearrangement uses TRBV18 and TRBJ1-1; TRBD1 matches at 7 bases. J was trimmed by 11 bases and V by 4 bases; bases with no gene match: 10. The germline V gene encodes CDR1 KGHSH and CDR2 LQKENI. The CDR3 loop spans 13 amino acids.

This clone is a singleton in its sample. The CDR3: CASSPGQGRNYEQYF. CDR3 nucleotides: TGTGCCAGCAGTCCGGGACAGGGGAGGAACTACGAGCAGTACTTC. The genes are TRBV6-6 and TRBJ2-7; 10 nucleotides align to TRBD1. CDR1 MNHNY and CDR2 SVGAGI come from the germline V gene (reference sequence). The ends lost 5 bases at V and 3 bases at J; junction bases unmatched: 7. This CDR3 region has 15 residues.

This clone was seen once. The V and J genes are TRBV11-2 and TRBJ2-7, with TRBD1 as a possible D gene (6 bases). V lost 7 bases to trimming and J lost 0 bases, with 13 bases between them. Looked up from germline, CDR1 is SGHAT and CDR2 is FQNNGV. The CDR3 has 14 residues. Here the CDR3 reads CASTRTDDSYEQYF. The CDR3 DNA reads TGTGCCAGCACAAGGACAGACGACTCCTACGAGCAGTACTTC.

The CDR3 reads CASSLAGGPANEQFF. The CDR3 coding sequence is TGTGCCAGCAGTTTGGCGGGGGGACCAGCCAATGAGCAGTTCTTC. V and J are TRBV28 and TRBJ2-1; 8 bases agree with TRBD2. Germline CDR1 is MDHEN and CDR2 is SYDVKM. V lost 3 bases and J lost 6; bases outside the gene matches: 7. CDR3 length: 15 residues. The entire variable domain, with the rest obtained from reference TRBV28 and TRBJ2-1, is as follows: DVKVTQSSRYLVKRTGEKVFLECVQDMDHENMFWYRQDPGLGLRLIYFSYDVKMKEKGDIPEGYSVSREKKERFSLILESASTNQTSMYLCASSLAGGPANEQFFGPGTRLTVL.

This chain links TRBV9 with TRBJ1-1; 7 nucleotides line up with TRBD1. CDR1 and CDR2 (germline): SGDLS, YYNGEE. The ends lost 0 bases at V and 4 bases at J; junction bases unmatched: 6. The CDR3 extends over 15 amino acids. The CDR3 DNA is TGTGCCAGCAGCGTAGAGGGACAGTCGGTCACTGAAGCTTTCTTT. Translated: CASSVEGQSVTEAFF.

This chain joins TRBV10-3 and TRBJ1-5; D is undetermined. V shed 2 bases and J shed 4 bases, with 21 bases lying between them. Germline values: CDR1 ENHRY, CDR2 SYGVKD. This CDR3 has 18 amino acids. The CDR3 region is CAISEVFGGRRVNQPQHF. DNA of the CDR3: TGTGCCATCAGTGAGGTTTTTGGAGGTAGAAGGGTAAATCAGCCCCAGCATTTT.

There are many counts of this clone. V gene TRBV30 combines with J gene TRBJ2-6; D is undetermined. Germline V gene lookup returns CDR1 GTSNPN and CDR2 SVGIG (reference sequence). The CDR3 length is 14 residues. The CDR3 loop is CARNSLSGANVLTF. The DNA for the CDR3 is TGTGCACGAAACAGCCTCTCTGGGGCCAACGTCCTGACTTTC.

The chain recombines TRBV11-3 with TRBJ2-3, with TRBD1 identical over 7 bases. Losses at the gene ends were 1 base for V and 4 bases for J; bases not matched to a gene: 2. This CDR3 has 14 residues. CDR1 is SGHNT, CDR2 YENEEA, per germline. CDR3 coding DNA: TGTGCCAGCAGCTTAGTAACAGGGGCAGATACGCAGTATTTT. This codes for CASSLVTGADTQYF.

In its sample, this clone was seen once. V usage is TRBV7-9 and J usage is TRBJ1-2, with D possibly matching TRBD1 (6 bases). Deletions cut 2 bases from V and 8 bases from J, with 18 bases between. Germline V gene sequence: CDR1 SEHNR, CDR2 FQNEAQ (reference sequence). This CDR3 is built from 15 residues. The CDR3 coding sequence is TGTGCCAGCAGCTTACCAGACAGGTCCCTTCGGGGCTACACCTTC. Translation gives CASSLPDRSLRGYTF.

This clone was seen more than once but under ten times. The chain carries TRBV11-2 and TRBJ2-1; TRBD1 matches at 10 bases. CDR1 SGHAT and CDR2 FQNNGV come from the germline V gene. This CDR3 has 13 amino acids. J was trimmed by 8 bases and V by 6 bases; bases with no gene match: 4. CDR3 DNA: TGTGCCAGCAGGACGACAGGGGGCCATGAGCAGTTCTTC. It yields the protein CASRTTGGHEQFF. Complete variable domain (other parts from reference TRBV11-2 and TRBJ2-1): EAGVAQSPRYKIIEKRQSVAFWCNPISGHATLYWYQQILGQGPKLLIQFQNNGVVDDSQLPKDRFSAERLKGVDSTLKIQPAKLEDSAVYLCASRTTGGHEQFFGPGTRLTVL.

This clone was seen a handful of times. A read error may produce the germline difference seen at one junction end. This rearrangement joins TRBV7-8 to TRBJ1-1, with D perhaps TRBD1 (6 bases). The germline CDR1 and CDR2 sequences are SGHVS and FQNEAQ. CDR3 size: 12 residues. This chain's CDR3 is CASSFDRRMKVF. In nucleotides, the CDR3 is TGTGCCAGCAGCTTCGACAGGCGCATGAAGGTCTTT.